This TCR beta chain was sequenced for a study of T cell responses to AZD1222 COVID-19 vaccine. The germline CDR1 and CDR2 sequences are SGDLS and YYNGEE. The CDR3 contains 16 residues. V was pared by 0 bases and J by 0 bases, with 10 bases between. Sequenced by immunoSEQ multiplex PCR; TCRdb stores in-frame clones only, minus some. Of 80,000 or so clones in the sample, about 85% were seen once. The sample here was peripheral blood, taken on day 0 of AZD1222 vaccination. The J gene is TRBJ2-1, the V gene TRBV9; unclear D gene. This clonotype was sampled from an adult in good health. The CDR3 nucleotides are TGTGCCAGCAGCGTAGATCCGGGTCCCTCCTACAATGAGCAGTTCTTC. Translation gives CASSVDPGPSYNEQFF.